These 8 T cell receptor beta chains share one sample of origin, sequenced in a study of cytomegalovirus exposure and HLA in healthy donors. The data were produced by immunoSEQ multiplex PCR, yet TCRdb's version contains in-frame clones alone and is incomplete. The sample lists hundreds of thousands of clones, around nine tenths seen once, with over 0.85% in the top ten. Sequencing was carried out using PBMCs. The receptors were sampled from a young woman in good health and CMV-seronegative.

This clone was detected many times. This chain connects TRBV7-8 to TRBJ1-5; TRBD1 matches at 7 bases. Germline loops: CDR1 SGHVS, CDR2 FQNEAQ. Losses at the gene ends were 5 bases for V and 6 bases for J; bases not matched to a gene: 10. The CDR3 is 15 amino acids. CDR3 in DNA: TGTGCCAGCAGCCTAAGACAGGGCCCGAGTCAGCCCCAGCATTTT. This sequence encodes CASSLRQGPSQPQHF.

The chain has TRBV6-5 and TRBJ1-5; D gene uncertain. Trimming left V 5 bases short and J 4 bases short, with 9 bases between. Germline CDR1 reads MNHEY; CDR2 reads SVGAGI. This CDR3 contains 13 residues. The CDR3 region has the DNA TGTGCCAGCAGTAGAACCACAAATCAGCCCCAGCATTTT. Protein sequence: CASSRTTNQPQHF.

The chain links TRBV10-3 to TRBJ2-7; D is possibly TRBD2 (5 bases). The ends were cut back, 4 bases at V and 2 bases at J, with 21 bases in the middle. CDR1 is ENHRY and CDR2 is SYGVKD in the germline V gene. This CDR3 spans 17 amino acids. CDR3 DNA: TGTGCCATCAGTGGGGCCCTTGCGGGCGACCGAACCTACGAGCAGTACTTC. Amino acid sequence: CAISGALAGDRTYEQYF.

The chain recombines TRBV11-2 with TRBJ2-1; 9 positions agree with TRBD2. Germline V gene data show CDR1 as SGHAT and CDR2 as FQNNGV. Trimming cost V 3 bases and J 4 bases; bases outside gene matches: 10. CDR3 size: 17 residues. The CDR3 is CASSFTVAGAGYNEQFF. In DNA, the CDR3 is TGTGCCAGCAGCTTTACTGTAGCGGGAGCAGGGTACAATGAGCAGTTCTTC.

The rearrangement links TRBV19 to TRBJ2-7; D might be TRBD2 (5 bases). CDR3 size: 15 residues. CDR1 LNHDA and CDR2 SQIVND come from the germline V gene (reference sequence). V was shortened by 3 bases and J by 0 bases, with 12 bases between the two germline ends. CDR3 loop: CASSIAAGVSYEQYF. The CDR3 DNA reads as TGTGCCAGTAGTATCGCTGCGGGTGTCTCCTACGAGCAGTACTTC.

This chain joins TRBV29-1 and TRBJ1-2; D unresolved. The CDR3 contains 14 residues. Deletions cut 2 bases from V and 4 bases from J, with 14 bases between. The V gene's germline CDR1 is SQVTM and CDR2 ANQGSEA. The DNA of the CDR3 is TGCAGCGTTGAAATACGGGATCCCATCTATGGCTACACCTTC. Residues: CSVEIRDPIYGYTF.

The J gene is TRBJ1-1, the V gene TRBV19; 7 positions agree with TRBD1. The CDR3 length is 13 residues. The germline gives CDR1 LNHDA, CDR2 SQIVND (reference sequence). The ends lost 8 bases at V and 6 bases at J; junction bases unmatched: 9. This chain's CDR3 is CASRPPGQAEAFF. The DNA for the CDR3 is TGTGCCAGTCGTCCCCCCGGACAGGCTGAAGCTTTCTTT.

V usage is TRBV30 and J usage is TRBJ2-7; unclear D gene. Trimming removed 0 bases at V and 5 bases at J, with 20 bases between. CDR1 and CDR2 (germline): GTSNPN, SVGIG (reference sequence). This CDR3 spans 16 amino acids. CDR3 amino acids: CAWSVGGPGQMDEQYF. In nucleotides, the CDR3 is TGTGCCTGGAGTGTCGGTGGGCCAGGTCAGATGGACGAGCAGTACTTC.